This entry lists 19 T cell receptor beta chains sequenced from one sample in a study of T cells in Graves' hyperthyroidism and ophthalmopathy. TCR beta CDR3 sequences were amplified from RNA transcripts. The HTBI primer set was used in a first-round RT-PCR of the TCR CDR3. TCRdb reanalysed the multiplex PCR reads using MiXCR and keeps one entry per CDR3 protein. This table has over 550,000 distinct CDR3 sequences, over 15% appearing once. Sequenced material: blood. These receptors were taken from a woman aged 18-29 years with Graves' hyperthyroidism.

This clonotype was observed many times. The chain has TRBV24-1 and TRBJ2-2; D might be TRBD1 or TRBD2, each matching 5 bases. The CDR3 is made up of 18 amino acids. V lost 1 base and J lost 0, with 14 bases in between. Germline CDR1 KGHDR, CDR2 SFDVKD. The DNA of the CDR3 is TGTGCCACCAGTGATTTCTTCGGGGCCGATGCGAACACCGGGGAGCTGTTTTTT. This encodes CATSDFFGADANTGELFF.

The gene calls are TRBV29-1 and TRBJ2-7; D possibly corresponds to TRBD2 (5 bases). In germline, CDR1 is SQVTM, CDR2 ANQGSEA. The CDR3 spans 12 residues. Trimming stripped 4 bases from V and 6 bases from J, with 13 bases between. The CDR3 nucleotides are TGCAGCGTTGGGCCGGGGAGCGGCGAGCAGTACTTC. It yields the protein CSVGPGSGEQYF.

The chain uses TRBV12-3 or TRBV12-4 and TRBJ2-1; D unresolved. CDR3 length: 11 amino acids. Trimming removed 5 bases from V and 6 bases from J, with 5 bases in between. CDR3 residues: CASSATNEQFF. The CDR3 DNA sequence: TGTGCCAGCAGTGCTACCAATGAGCAGTTCTTC.

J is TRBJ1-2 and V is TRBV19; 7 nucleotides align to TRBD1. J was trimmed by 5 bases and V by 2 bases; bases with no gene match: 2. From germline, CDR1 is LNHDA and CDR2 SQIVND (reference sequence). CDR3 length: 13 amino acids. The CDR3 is CASSIWGQYGYTF. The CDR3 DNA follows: TGTGCCAGTAGTATATGGGGACAGTATGGCTACACCTTC.

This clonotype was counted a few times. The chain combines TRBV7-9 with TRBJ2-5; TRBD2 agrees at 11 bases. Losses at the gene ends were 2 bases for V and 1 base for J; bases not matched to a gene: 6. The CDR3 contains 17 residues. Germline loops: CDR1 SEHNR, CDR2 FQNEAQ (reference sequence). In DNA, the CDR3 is TGTGCCAGCAGCTTACTCACGACTAGCGGGGCCCAAGAGACCCAGTACTTC. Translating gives CASSLLTTSGAQETQYF.

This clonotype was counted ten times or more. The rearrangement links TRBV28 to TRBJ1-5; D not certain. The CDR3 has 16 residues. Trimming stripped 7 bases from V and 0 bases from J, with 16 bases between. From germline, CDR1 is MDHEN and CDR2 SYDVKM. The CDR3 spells CASTLTGPYSNQPQHF. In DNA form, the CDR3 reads TGTGCCAGCACCCTTACTGGGCCCTATAGCAATCAGCCCCAGCATTTT.

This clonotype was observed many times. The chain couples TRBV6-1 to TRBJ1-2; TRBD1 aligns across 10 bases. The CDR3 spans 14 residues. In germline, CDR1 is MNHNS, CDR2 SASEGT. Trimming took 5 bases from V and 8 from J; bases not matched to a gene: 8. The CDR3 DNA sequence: TGTGCCAGCAGTACCTCAGGGACAGGGGAAGGCTACACCTTC. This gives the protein CASSTSGTGEGYTF.

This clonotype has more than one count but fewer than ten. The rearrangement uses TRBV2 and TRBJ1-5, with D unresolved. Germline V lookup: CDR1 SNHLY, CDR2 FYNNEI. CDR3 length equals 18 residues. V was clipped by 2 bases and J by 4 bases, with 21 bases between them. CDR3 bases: TGTGCCAGCAGTGAAACCCCGGACCGGTCCGGGGATAATCAGCCCCAGCATTTT. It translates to CASSETPDRSGDNQPQHF.

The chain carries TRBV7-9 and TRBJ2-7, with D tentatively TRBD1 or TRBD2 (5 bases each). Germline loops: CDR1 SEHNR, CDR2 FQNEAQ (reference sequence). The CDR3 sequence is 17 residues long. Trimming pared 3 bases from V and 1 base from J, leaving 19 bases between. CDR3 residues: CASSFEGGQGPSYEQYF. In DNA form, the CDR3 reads TGTGCCAGCAGCTTCGAAGGCGGGCAGGGACCGTCCTACGAGCAGTACTTC.

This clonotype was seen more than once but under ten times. The CDR3 DNA reads TGTGCCAGTCAGCCGGGACACGCAGGGGAGACCCAGTACTTC. It codes for CASQPGHAGETQYF. The V and J genes are TRBV19 and TRBJ2-5; tentative D call: TRBD1 (6 bases). The germline gives CDR1 LNHDA, CDR2 SQIVND (reference sequence). V dropped 8 bases and J dropped 5 bases, with 18 bases sitting between them. This CDR3 has 14 residues.

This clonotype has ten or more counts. CDR3 sequence reads: CASSLSGPSYNEQFF. The CDR3 DNA sequence: TGTGCCAGCAGCTTGAGTGGGCCATCCTACAATGAGCAGTTCTTC. The chain links TRBV5-8 to TRBJ2-1; D remains ambiguous. V shed 1 base and J shed 1 base, with 9 bases lying between them. Germline V gene sequence: CDR1 SGHTS, CDR2 YDEGEE. CDR3 length: 15 amino acids.

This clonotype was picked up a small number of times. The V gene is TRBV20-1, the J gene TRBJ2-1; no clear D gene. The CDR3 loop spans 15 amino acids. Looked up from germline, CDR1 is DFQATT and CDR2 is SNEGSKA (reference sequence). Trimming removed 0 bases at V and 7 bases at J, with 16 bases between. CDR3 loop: CSARDLVEKYNEQFF. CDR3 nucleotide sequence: TGCAGTGCTAGAGATCTGGTGGAGAAGTATAATGAGCAGTTCTTC.

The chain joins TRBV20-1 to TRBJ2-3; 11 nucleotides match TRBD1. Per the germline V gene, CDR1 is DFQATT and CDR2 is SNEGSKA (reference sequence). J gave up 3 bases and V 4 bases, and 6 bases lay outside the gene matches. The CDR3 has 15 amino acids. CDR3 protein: CSATNRDRGTDTQYF. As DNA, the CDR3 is TGCAGTGCTACCAACCGGGACAGGGGGACAGATACGCAGTATTTT.

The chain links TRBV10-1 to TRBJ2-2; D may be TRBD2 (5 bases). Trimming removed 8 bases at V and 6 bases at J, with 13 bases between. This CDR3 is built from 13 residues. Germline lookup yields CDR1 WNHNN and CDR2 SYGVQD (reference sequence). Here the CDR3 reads CASGSRASGELFF. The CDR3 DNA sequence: TGCGCCAGCGGGAGTAGGGCGTCCGGGGAGCTGTTTTTT.

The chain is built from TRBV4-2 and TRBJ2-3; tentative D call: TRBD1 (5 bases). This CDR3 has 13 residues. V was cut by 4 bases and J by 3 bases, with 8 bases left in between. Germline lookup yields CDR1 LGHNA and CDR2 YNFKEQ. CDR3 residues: CASSRRTTDTQYF. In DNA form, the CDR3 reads TGTGCCAGCAGCCGCCGGACAACAGATACGCAGTATTTT.

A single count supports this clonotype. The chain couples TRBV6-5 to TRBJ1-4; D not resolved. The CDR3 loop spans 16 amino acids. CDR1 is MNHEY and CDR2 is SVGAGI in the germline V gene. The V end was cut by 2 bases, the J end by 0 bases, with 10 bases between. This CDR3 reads CASSYRLRPTNEKLFF. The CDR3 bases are TGTGCCAGCAGTTACCGCCTAAGACCAACTAATGAAAAACTGTTTTTT.

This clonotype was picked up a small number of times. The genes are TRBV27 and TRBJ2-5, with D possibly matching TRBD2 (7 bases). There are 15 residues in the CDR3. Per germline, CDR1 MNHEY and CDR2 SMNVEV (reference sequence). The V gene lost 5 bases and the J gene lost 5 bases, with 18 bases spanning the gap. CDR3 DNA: TGTGCCAGCAGTCCGAGGCGGGGGCAGGGGGAGACCCAGTACTTC. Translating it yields CASSPRRGQGETQYF.

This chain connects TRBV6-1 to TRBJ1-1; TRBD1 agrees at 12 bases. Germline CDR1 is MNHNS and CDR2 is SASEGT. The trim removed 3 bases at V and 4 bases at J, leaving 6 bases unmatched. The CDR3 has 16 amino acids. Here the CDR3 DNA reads TGTGCCAGCAGTGATTTGGGACAGGGGGCGGGCACTGAAGCTTTCTTT. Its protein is CASSDLGQGAGTEAFF.

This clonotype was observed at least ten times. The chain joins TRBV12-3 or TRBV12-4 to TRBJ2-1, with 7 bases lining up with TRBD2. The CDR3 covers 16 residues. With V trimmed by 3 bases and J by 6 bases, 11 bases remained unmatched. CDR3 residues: CASSFDLTSHTNEQFF. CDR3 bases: TGTGCCAGCAGTTTCGACCTGACTAGCCACACCAATGAGCAGTTCTTC.